This T cell receptor beta chain emerged from a study of T cell responses to AZD1222 COVID-19 vaccine. Broader study findings: Seropositive status at baseline applied to only five or six AZD1222 recipients. Clonal diversity was possibly underestimated, and the donors were mostly white British, with more females.

The V and J ends lost 5 bases and 8 bases respectively, with 12 bases between them. This CDR3 spans 13 amino acids. Germline V CDR1 and CDR2: SNHLY, FYNNEI. Notes on this clone: Its matching antigen is unknown.

Some clones are missing from TCRdb's copy, which holds only in-frame ones; the method was immunoSEQ multiplex PCR. The table has some 110,000 clones, over 75% seen once. The sequence came from an adult in good health. Sample: peripheral blood, taken on day 0 of AZD1222 vaccination. The chain employs TRBV2 and TRBJ1-4; a possible D gene is TRBD1 (6 bases). CDR3: CASSPTGREKLFF. In DNA form, the CDR3 reads TGTGCCAGCAGTCCTACAGGGAGGGAAAAACTGTTTTTT.